Below, 8 T cell receptor beta chains from the same sample are listed, as sequenced in a study of shared clonotypes between healthy human individuals. Assay: immunoSEQ multiplex PCR; the TCRdb copy retains only in-frame clones and omits some. The sample holds approximately 480,000 clones; 75% to 80% are singletons and the top ten take under 15%. Input material: PBMCs. These receptors were taken from a woman in her 40s in good health. Some clones in this sample may be carry-over from other donors' samples.

This clone was counted a single time. This chain joins TRBV9 and TRBJ2-7, with 7 bases lining up with TRBD1. The CDR3 loop spans 15 amino acids. From germline, CDR1 is SGDLS and CDR2 YYNGEE. J was trimmed by 2 bases and V by 4 bases; bases with no gene match: 9. The CDR3 sequence is CASSPTGEVAYEQYF. In DNA form, the CDR3 reads TGTGCCAGCAGCCCAACAGGGGAAGTCGCCTACGAGCAGTACTTC.

This sequence joins TRBV2 and TRBJ2-7; D unclear. CDR1 SNHLY and CDR2 FYNNEI come from the germline V gene. V was pared by 1 base and J by 5 bases, with 12 bases between. This CDR3 has 14 amino acids. CDR3 bases: TGTGCCAGCAGTGAAGTACGACAAGGGAACGAGCAGTACTTC. This gives the protein CASSEVRQGNEQYF.

The sample holds one count of this clone. The V gene is TRBV18, the J gene TRBJ2-1; 8 bases map to TRBD2. The germline V gene has CDR1 KGHSH and CDR2 LQKENI. The ends lost 2 bases at V and 10 bases at J; junction bases unmatched: 10. There are 15 residues in the CDR3. CDR3 nucleotides: TGTGCCAGCTCACCAGTCCGGGAGGGCCTAGGGGAGCAGTTCTTC. Protein: CASSPVREGLGEQFF.

The chain joins TRBV9 to TRBJ2-3; 12 positions agree with TRBD2. Germline loops: CDR1 SGDLS, CDR2 YYNGEE. V dropped 4 bases and J dropped 6; count of bases not matched to a gene: 6. The CDR3 is 15 amino acids. CDR3 sequence reads: CASSPRTSGEDTQYF. The CDR3 DNA follows: TGTGCCAGCAGCCCCCGGACTAGCGGGGAGGATACGCAGTATTTT.

The gene calls are TRBV10-2 and TRBJ2-1, with TRBD2 as a possible D gene (6 bases). The CDR3 extends over 15 amino acids. Germline CDR1 is WSHSY and CDR2 is SAAADI. Trimming pared 3 bases from V and 8 bases from J, leaving 17 bases between. The CDR3 reads CASSDSGLISYEQFF. The CDR3 DNA sequence: TGCGCCAGCAGTGACTCGGGACTCATCAGTTATGAGCAGTTCTTC.

The V call is TRBV19, the J call TRBJ1-1; D call uncertain. V lost 3 bases, J lost 6 bases, and 17 bases lay in between. CDR1 and CDR2 from the germline V gene are LNHDA and SQIVND (reference sequence). This CDR3 has 15 amino acids. For the CDR3, the DNA is TGTGCCAGTAGTATGTTCGGGCCGACTGGCGCTGAAGCTTTCTTT. This translates into CASSMFGPTGAEAFF.

The rearrangement uses TRBV5-1 and TRBJ2-1; TRBD2 aligns across 11 bases. Germline V CDR1 and CDR2: SGHRS, YFSETQ. This CDR3 comprises 15 residues. V dropped 0 bases and J dropped 5; count of bases not matched to a gene: 1. This CDR3 reads CASSLVAGGNNEQFF. In DNA form, the CDR3 reads TGCGCCAGCAGCTTGGTAGCGGGAGGGAACAATGAGCAGTTCTTC.

Comment on this clone: This sample also contains other DNA sequences that code for the same CDR3. This chain links TRBV29-1 with TRBJ2-3; D may be TRBD1 or TRBD2 (5 bases each). The V end was cut by 3 bases, the J end by 1 base, with 5 bases between. The germline CDR1 and CDR2 sequences are SQVTM and ANQGSEA. The length of the CDR3 is 12 residues. Here the CDR3 DNA reads TGCAGCGTTGAGGGGGGCACAGATACGCAGTATTTT. Translating it yields CSVEGGTDTQYF.